One sample yielded the 26 T cell receptor beta chains listed below, sequenced in a study of blood T cell repertoires in COVID-19. The protocol was immunoSEQ multiplex PCR, while the TCRdb copy is restricted to in-frame clones and leaves out a portion. The table has about 140,000 clones, about 80% seen once. Sequences were obtained from PBMCs or T cells enriched from blood (not recorded which). Receptors were obtained from a woman in her forties or fifties who had recovered from COVID-19.

The V gene is TRBV2, the J gene TRBJ1-1; D gene uncertain. CDR1 is SNHLY, CDR2 FYNNEI, per germline. The CDR3 is made up of 12 amino acids. Deletions cut 9 bases from V and 8 bases from J, with 16 bases between. The CDR3, as DNA: TGTGCCAGGCTAGGAGCGGCGTCGGAAGCTTTCTTT. It codes for CARLGAASEAFF. The variable domain in full, completed from reference TRBV2 and TRBJ1-1, reads EPEVTQTPSHQVTQMGQEVILRCVPISNHLYFYWYRQILGQKVEFLVSFYNNEISEKSEIFDDQFSVERPDGSNFTLKIRSTKLEDSAMYFCARLGAASEAFFGQGTRLTVV.

This clone was counted between two and nine times. This sequence joins TRBV28 and TRBJ1-5; D call uncertain. The CDR3 runs to 13 residues. Germline loops: CDR1 MDHEN, CDR2 SYDVKM. V shed 7 bases and J shed 5 bases, with 12 bases lying between them. The CDR3 DNA sequence: TGTGCCAGCACTTTGAGCGTTCATCAGCCCCAGCATTTT. This gives the protein CASTLSVHQPQHF.

This rearrangement joins TRBV5-5 to TRBJ1-2, with 11 positions matching TRBD1. The CDR3 totals 14 residues. CDR1 and CDR2 (germline): SGHKS, YYEKEE (reference sequence). V dropped 4 bases and J dropped 8; count of bases not matched to a gene: 7. The CDR3 DNA reads as TGTGCCAGCAGCCCGGACAGGGGGCGGTACGGCTACACCTTC. It codes for CASSPDRGRYGYTF.

The chain links TRBV19 to TRBJ2-7; TRBD2 matches at 8 bases. The CDR3 has 16 residues. V lost 5 bases and J lost 0; bases outside the gene matches: 9. Germline assignment: CDR1 LNHDA and CDR2 SQIVND (reference sequence). The CDR3, as DNA: TGTGCCAGTAGTCGGGGGGGCGGTTTGAGCTCCTACGAGCAGTACTTC. Translated: CASSRGGGLSSYEQYF.

This sequence joins TRBV19 and TRBJ1-2; 7 bases match TRBD1. Germline V gives CDR1 LNHDA, CDR2 SQIVND (reference sequence). V shed 5 bases and J 7 bases; nucleotides not matched to a gene: 13. This CDR3 spans 15 amino acids. The CDR3 region is CASSHTGDFGGGYTF. The CDR3 DNA is TGTGCCAGTAGTCATACAGGGGACTTTGGTGGTGGCTACACCTTC.

The rearrangement uses TRBV27 and TRBJ1-1; 7 bases match TRBD1. The CDR3 contains 13 residues. In germline, CDR1 is MNHEY, CDR2 SMNVEV (reference sequence). The junction had 7 bases not matched to a gene; V was cut back by 1 base and J by 11 bases. CDR3 region: CASSLLGPRGAFF. In nucleotides, the CDR3 is TGTGCCAGCAGTTTATTGGGGCCCAGGGGGGCTTTCTTT.

The count of this clone is one. The chain recombines TRBV6-5 with TRBJ1-1, with unresolved D. Trimming took off 4 bases at V and 3 bases at J, with 9 bases between the two ends. This CDR3 is 13 amino acids long. Looked up from germline, CDR1 is MNHEY and CDR2 is SVGAGI. The CDR3 coding sequence is TGTGCCAGCAGTTTGATGAGGCACACTGAAGCTTTCTTT. It translates to CASSLMRHTEAFF.

The CDR3 DNA reads as TGTGCCAGCAGTGACCGGGGGGGCTCACCCCTCCACTTT. Translation gives CASSDRGGSPLHF. The chain carries TRBV6-4 and TRBJ1-6, with D possibly being TRBD1 (6 bases). Germline CDR1 is MRHNA and CDR2 is SNTAGT. The CDR3 runs 13 residues. Trimming cost V 2 bases and J 10 bases, with 9 bases left between them.

The gene calls are TRBV5-1 and TRBJ1-6; perhaps TRBD1 as D (5 bases). Trimming removed 3 bases at V and 4 bases at J, with 11 bases between. The length of the CDR3 is 15 residues. Germline CDR1 SGHRS, CDR2 YFSETQ. The CDR3 reads CASSSVGHYNSPLHF. CDR3 DNA sequence: TGCGCCAGCAGCTCCGTGGGGCATTATAATTCACCCCTCCACTTT.

This chain links TRBV28 with TRBJ1-2, with 7 bases lining up with TRBD1. This CDR3 spans 14 amino acids. CDR1 and CDR2 from the germline V gene are MDHEN and SYDVKM. After removal of 3 bases from V and 4 bases from J, the junction contained 5 bases not matched to a gene. The CDR3, as DNA: TGTGCCAGCAGTTTGTTGACAGGGCCCTATGGCTACACCTTC. The encoded protein is CASSLLTGPYGYTF.

CDR3 DNA sequence: TGTGCCAGCAGCTTAGAGGGGTTAAGCAATCAGCCCCAGCATTTT. Translating gives CASSLEGLSNQPQHF. This chain uses TRBV7-9 with TRBJ1-5, with a possible D match to TRBD1 (5 bases). The CDR3 length is 15 residues. The ends were cut back, 1 base at V and 1 base at J, with 8 bases in the middle. The V gene's germline CDR1 is SEHNR and CDR2 FQNEAQ (reference sequence).

The rearrangement links TRBV5-1 to TRBJ1-3, with D hard to call. In germline, CDR1 is SGHRS, CDR2 YFSETQ. There are 16 residues in the CDR3. Trimming removed 4 bases from V and 0 bases from J, with 14 bases in between. The CDR3 spells CASSPLQSYSGNTIYF. The CDR3 coding sequence is TGCGCCAGCAGCCCCTTACAGAGTTACTCTGGAAACACCATATATTTT.

This chain connects TRBV18 to TRBJ1-3, with a weak D call TRBD1 (5 bases). The CDR3 is 15 amino acids. The germline V gene encodes CDR1 KGHSH and CDR2 LQKENI. V lost 0 bases, J lost 3 bases, and 9 bases lay in between. CDR3 DNA: TGTGCCAGCTCACCACCGGCAGGGATTGGAAACACCATATATTTT. Encoded protein: CASSPPAGIGNTIYF.

The J gene is TRBJ1-3, the V gene TRBV9; 7 bases line up with TRBD1. Germline V gives CDR1 SGDLS, CDR2 YYNGEE. The CDR3 spans 14 residues. V shed 0 bases, J shed 4 bases, and the junction held 1 base outside the gene matches. As DNA, the CDR3 is TGTGCCAGCAGCGTAGGGGGACAGGGAAACACCATATATTTT. As protein: CASSVGGQGNTIYF.

The gene calls are TRBV2 and TRBJ2-4; D not certain. Germline V gene lookup returns CDR1 SNHLY and CDR2 FYNNEI. Trimming left V 4 bases short and J 0 bases short, with 16 bases between. CDR3 length: 17 residues. CDR3 region: CASSVTETDIAKNIQYF. Written as DNA, the CDR3 is TGTGCCAGCAGTGTTACAGAAACTGATATAGCCAAAAACATTCAGTACTTC.

This clone appeared a single time. This rearrangement joins TRBV27 to TRBJ1-2; D gene ambiguous. Germline V gene sequence: CDR1 MNHEY, CDR2 SMNVEV (reference sequence). With 5 bases removed from V and 0 bases from J, the gap between germline ends came to 13 bases. The CDR3 runs to 15 residues. CDR3 in amino acids: CASSPREPANYGYTF. DNA of the CDR3: TGTGCCAGCAGTCCCCGGGAACCAGCTAACTATGGCTACACCTTC.

The chain is built from TRBV7-9 and TRBJ1-4; D not resolved. Germline lookup yields CDR1 SEHNR and CDR2 FQNEAQ (reference sequence). With 7 bases removed from V and 0 bases from J, the gap between germline ends came to 9 bases. CDR3 length equals 14 residues. Here the CDR3 DNA reads TGTGCCAGCACCGAGCGAGCAACTAATGAAAAACTGTTTTTT. It is translated as CASTERATNEKLFF.

The genes are TRBV4-2 and TRBJ2-3; no reliable D call. The CDR3 runs 14 residues. Trimming cost V 1 base and J 5 bases, with 10 bases left between them. Per the germline V gene, CDR1 is LGHNA and CDR2 is YNFKEQ. CDR3 sequence: CASSQGSVKDTQYF. CDR3 coding DNA: TGTGCCAGCAGCCAAGGTTCAGTTAAAGATACGCAGTATTTT.

This chain links TRBV7-9 with TRBJ2-3; 10 bases align to TRBD1. The ends lost 3 bases at V and 5 bases at J; junction bases unmatched: 2. The CDR3 is 14 residues long. Looked up from germline, CDR1 is SEHNR and CDR2 is FQNEAQ (reference sequence). CDR3 sequence: CASSFGQGGDTQYF. In DNA form, the CDR3 reads TGTGCCAGCAGCTTTGGACAGGGGGGAGATACGCAGTATTTT.

This clone has a handful of counts. The chain combines TRBV14 with TRBJ1-1; D possibly corresponds to TRBD1 (5 bases). The CDR3 consists of 13 residues. Germline CDR1 reads SGHDN; CDR2 reads FVKESK. V lost 1 base, J lost 6 bases, and 9 bases lay in between. The CDR3 spells CASSQARTSEAFF. The DNA of the CDR3 is TGTGCCAGCAGCCAAGCTCGGACATCTGAAGCTTTCTTT.

This clone came up a few times. The J gene is TRBJ2-7, the V gene TRBV20-1; 8 bases align to TRBD1. The CDR3 spans 11 residues. Germline lookup yields CDR1 DFQATT and CDR2 SNEGSKA (reference sequence). V lost 5 bases, J lost 3 bases, and 0 bases stayed unmatched. DNA for the CDR3: TGCAGTGCTGACAGGGGCTACGAGCAGTACTTC. Protein sequence: CSADRGYEQYF.

The J gene is TRBJ1-2, the V gene TRBV29-1, with 9 bases aligning to TRBD1. Germline assignment: CDR1 SQVTM and CDR2 ANQGSEA. Germline trimming cut 7 bases from V and 9 bases from J; bases unmatched to any gene: 9. The CDR3 is 12 residues long. CDR3 sequence reads: CSARGQGMRYTF. In DNA, the CDR3 is TGCAGCGCTAGAGGACAGGGGATGCGCTACACCTTC.

J is TRBJ2-1 and V is TRBV3-1 (or the pseudogene TRBV3-2); D remains ambiguous. The CDR3 extends over 11 amino acids. With 0 bases removed from V and 12 bases from J, the gap between germline ends came to 6 bases. Germline CDR1 and CDR2: LGHDT and YNNKEL (reference sequence). DNA of the CDR3: TGTGCCAGCAGCCAAGATCGAGCGCAGTTCTTC. Translation gives CASSQDRAQFF.

A few counts support this clone. The V call is TRBV15, the J call TRBJ2-1, with D uncertain. Trimming removed 6 bases from V and 6 bases from J, with 12 bases in between. The CDR3 has 13 residues. Germline-derived CDR1 and CDR2 are LNHNV and YYDKDF (reference sequence). CDR3 amino acids: CATSSRLSNEQFF. The CDR3 nucleotides are TGTGCCACCAGTTCCCGTCTGAGCAATGAGCAGTTCTTC.

The chain combines TRBV5-1 with TRBJ1-6; 7 bases map to TRBD1. V lost 4 bases, J lost 8 bases, and 9 bases stayed unmatched. CDR3 size: 15 residues. Germline V gene sequence: CDR1 SGHRS, CDR2 YFSETQ. CDR3 residues: CASSPSTGIDSPLHF. The CDR3 region has the DNA TGCGCCAGCAGCCCGTCGACAGGGATTGATTCACCCCTCCACTTT.

The chain links TRBV19 to TRBJ2-7; 8 bases match TRBD2. Losses at the gene ends were 5 bases for V and 1 base for J; bases not matched to a gene: 13. The CDR3 has 17 residues. CDR1 is LNHDA, CDR2 SQIVND, per germline (reference sequence). CDR3 sequence reads: CASSPAHRAGGSYEQYF. For the CDR3, the DNA is TGTGCCAGTAGTCCAGCCCATAGGGCGGGGGGATCCTACGAGCAGTACTTC. Together with reference TRBV19 and TRBJ2-7, the CDR3 gives the full variable domain: DGGITQSPKYLFRKEGQNVTLSCEQNLNHDAMYWYRQDPGQGLRLIYYSQIVNDFQKGDIAEGYSVSREKKESFPLTVTSAQKNPTAFYLCASSPAHRAGGSYEQYFGPGTRLTVT.